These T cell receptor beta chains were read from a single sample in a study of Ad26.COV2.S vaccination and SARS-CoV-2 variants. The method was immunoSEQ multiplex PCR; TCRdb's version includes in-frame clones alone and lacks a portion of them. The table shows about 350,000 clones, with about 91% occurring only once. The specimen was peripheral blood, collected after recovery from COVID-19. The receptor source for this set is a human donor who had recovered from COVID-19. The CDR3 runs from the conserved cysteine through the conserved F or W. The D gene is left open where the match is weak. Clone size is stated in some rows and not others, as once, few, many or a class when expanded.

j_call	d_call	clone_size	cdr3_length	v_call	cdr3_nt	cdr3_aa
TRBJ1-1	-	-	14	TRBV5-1	TGCGCCAGCAGCCCGACAGGTCTTTTCACTGAAGCTTTCTTT	CASSPTGLFTEAFF
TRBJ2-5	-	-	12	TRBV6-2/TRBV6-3	TGTGCCAGCAGTTACGGTGGGGAGACCCAGTACTTC	CASSYGGETQYF
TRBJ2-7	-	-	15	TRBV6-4	TGTGCCAGCAAGGAGTTTGGGACATTTGTAAACGAGCAGTACTTC	CASKEFGTFVNEQYF
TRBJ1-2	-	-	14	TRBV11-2	TGTGCCAGCAGCGCGTCCGTTGGACCCACCGGCTACACCTTC	CASSASVGPTGYTF
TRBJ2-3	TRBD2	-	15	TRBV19	TGTGCCAGTAGCACTAGCGGGGGGTTCACAGATACGCAGTATTTT	CASSTSGGFTDTQYF
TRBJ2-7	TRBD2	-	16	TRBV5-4	TGTGCCAGCAGAAGAGGACTAGCGTTAAGCTCCTACGAGCAGTACTTC	CASRRGLALSSYEQYF
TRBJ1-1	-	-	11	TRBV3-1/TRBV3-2	TGTGCCAGCAGCCAAGATTCGGTCGCTTTCTTT	CASSQDSVAFF
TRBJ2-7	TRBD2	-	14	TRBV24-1	TGTGCCACCAGTGTACACCGGGGGGACTACGAGCAGTACTTC	CATSVHRGDYEQYF
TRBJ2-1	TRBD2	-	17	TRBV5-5	TGTGCCAGCAGCTTTCCCAGCGGGGGGGGATCCTACAATGAGCAGTTCTTC	CASSFPSGGGSYNEQFF
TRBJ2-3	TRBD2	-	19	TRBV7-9	TGTGCCAGCAGCTCGCCGGGACTAGCGGGGGTCGGGGTCACAGATACGCAGTATTTT	CASSSPGLAGVGVTDTQYF
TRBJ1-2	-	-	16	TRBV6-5	TGTGCCAGCAGTTACTCGATTGGGGATGCTAACTATGGCTACACCTTC	CASSYSIGDANYGYTF
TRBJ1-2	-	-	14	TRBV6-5	TGTGCCAGCAGTTACAGGCCAGGACATTATGGCTACACCTTC	CASSYRPGHYGYTF
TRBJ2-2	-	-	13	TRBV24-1	TGTGCCACCAGTGGACCTGGCACCGGGGAGCTGTTTTTT	CATSGPGTGELFF
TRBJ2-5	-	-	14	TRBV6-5	TGTGCCAGCAGTTACTCAGGGACTCAAGAGACCCAGTACTTC	CASSYSGTQETQYF
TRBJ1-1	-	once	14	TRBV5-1	TGCGCCAGCTCGCAGGGAAGTGGGAACACTGAAGCTTTCTTT	CASSQGSGNTEAFF
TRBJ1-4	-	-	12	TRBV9	TGTGCCAGCAGCCCGAGCGGGGGTCAACTGTTTTTT	CASSPSGGQLFF
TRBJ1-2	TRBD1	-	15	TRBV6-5	TGTGCCAGCAGTTGGCGCGGACAGGAAAGAGCTGGCTACACCTTC	CASSWRGQERAGYTF
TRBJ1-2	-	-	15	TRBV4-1	TGCGCCAGCAGCCAAGATAGGGGAGGAAACTATGGCTACACCTTC	CASSQDRGGNYGYTF
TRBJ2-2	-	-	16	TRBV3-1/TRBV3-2	TGTGCCAGCAGCCACCCCTTGCGGGGGAACACCGGGGAGCTGTTTTTT	CASSHPLRGNTGELFF
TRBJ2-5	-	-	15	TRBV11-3	TGTGCCAGCAGCAAACAGGGTGCAGGGGAAGAGACCCAGTACTTC	CASSKQGAGEETQYF
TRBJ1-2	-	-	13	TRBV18	TGTGCCAGCTCACCGAAGGCAGGGTATGGCTACACCTTC	CASSPKAGYGYTF
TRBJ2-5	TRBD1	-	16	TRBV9	TGTGCCAGCAGCGTAGGGCAGGGGGTTCTCCAAGAGACCCAGTACTTC	CASSVGQGVLQETQYF
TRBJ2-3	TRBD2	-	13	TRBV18	TGTGCCAGCACTACTAGCGCCACAGATACGCAGTATTTT	CASTTSATDTQYF
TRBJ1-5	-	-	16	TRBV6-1	TGTGCCAGCAGTGAACAGTTCTTGGGCTTGGGCGTGCCCCAGCATTTT	CASSEQFLGLGVPQHF
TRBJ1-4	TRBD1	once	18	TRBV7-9	TGTGCCAGCAGCTATTCTTGGGACAGGGGGAGCTGGGGTGAAAAACTGTTTTTT	CASSYSWDRGSWGEKLFF
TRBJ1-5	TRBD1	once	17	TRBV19	TGTGCCAGTAGTGGGGGCCGGACAGGGCTCCTCAATCAGCCCCAGCATTTT	CASSGGRTGLLNQPQHF
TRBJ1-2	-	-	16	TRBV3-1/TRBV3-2	TGTGCCAGCAGCCAACGTCCGGCAGGGGAGCGCTATGGCTACACCTTC	CASSQRPAGERYGYTF
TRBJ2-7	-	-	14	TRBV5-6	TGTGCCAGCAGCCAGGCGGGACACTCCTACGAGCAGTACTTC	CASSQAGHSYEQYF
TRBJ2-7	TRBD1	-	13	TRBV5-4	TGTGCCAGCAGTGGGGGACAGTCCTACGAGCAGTACTTC	CASSGGQSYEQYF
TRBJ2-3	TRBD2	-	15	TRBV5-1	TGCGCCAGCAGCCGGAGCGGGGGTAGCACAGATACGCAGTATTTT	CASSRSGGSTDTQYF
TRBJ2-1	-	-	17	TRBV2	TGTGCCAGCAGTGATATTTCCCTGGACAGAAGGAAAGATGAGCAGTTCTTC	CASSDISLDRRKDEQFF
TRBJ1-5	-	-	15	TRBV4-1	TGCGCCAGCAGCCAAGAGGAGGGGAGGGTAGGGCCCCAGCATTTT	CASSQEEGRVGPQHF
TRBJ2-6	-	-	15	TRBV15	TGTGCCACCAGCAGCGGGGTTTCTGGGGCCAACGTCCTGACTTTC	CATSSGVSGANVLTF
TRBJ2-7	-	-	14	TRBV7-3	TGTGCCAGCAGCTTAACGTTGGGGGCGGAAGAGCAGTACTTC	CASSLTLGAEEQYF
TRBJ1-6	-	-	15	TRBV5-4	TGTGCCAGCAGCGTACAGGGTCTGGTTAATTCACCCCTCCACTTT	CASSVQGLVNSPLHF
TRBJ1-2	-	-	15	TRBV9	TGTGCCAGCAGCGTAGGGGTTGGGCAGAACTATGGCTACACCTTC	CASSVGVGQNYGYTF
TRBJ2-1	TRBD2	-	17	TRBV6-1	TGTGCCAGCAGTGAAGTAGGACTAGCGGGGCGGTACAATGAGCAGTTCTTC	CASSEVGLAGRYNEQFF
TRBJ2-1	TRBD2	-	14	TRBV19	TGTGCCAGCGCCGGGAGGGGCTCTACCAATGAGCAGTTCTTC	CASAGRGSTNEQFF
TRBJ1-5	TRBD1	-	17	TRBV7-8	TGTGCCAGCAGTATGGACAGGGGGCATTTATACAATCAGCCCCAGCATTTT	CASSMDRGHLYNQPQHF
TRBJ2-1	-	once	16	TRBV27	TGTGCCAGCAGTTTATTGTGGGAGAGCTCCTACAATGAGCAGTTCTTC	CASSLLWESSYNEQFF
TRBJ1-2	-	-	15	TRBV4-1	TGCGCCAGCAGCGCCCAACAGGGTGACAACTATGGCTACACCTTC	CASSAQQGDNYGYTF
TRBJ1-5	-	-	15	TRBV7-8	TGTGCCAGCAGCCCTGAACGGGGTTGGAATCAGCCCCAGCATTTT	CASSPERGWNQPQHF
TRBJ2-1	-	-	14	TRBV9	TGTGCCAGCAGCGTAGCAGGGCTGAGCAATGAGCAGTTCTTC	CASSVAGLSNEQFF
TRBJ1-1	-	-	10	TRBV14	TGTGCCAGCAGCCAAGGCGCGGTGGCGTTT	CASSQGAVAF
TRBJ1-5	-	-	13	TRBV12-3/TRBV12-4	TGTGCCAGCAGTTTGGACCGCCGAGCGCCCCAGCATTTT	CASSLDRRAPQHF